Reported below is one T cell receptor beta chain. Its antigen is unidentified. TCRdb keeps only in-frame clones here, not all; method: immunoSEQ multiplex PCR. The sample holds about 110,000 clones; around 92% are singletons and the top ten take almost 4.5%. These data belong to a study of T cell responses to AZD1222 COVID-19 vaccine. This CDR3 region has 13 residues. From germline, CDR1 is SGHKS and CDR2 YYEKEE (reference sequence). After removal of 5 bases from V and 8 bases from J, the junction contained 8 bases not matched to a gene. Study conclusions and caveats: The study sampled repertoires only after the peak T cell response. As reported, nearly half of all spike-specific TCRs target variant regions that are unmutated.

The source was peripheral blood, collected on day 0 of AZD1222 vaccination. The chain couples TRBV5-5 to TRBJ1-2, with 8 bases lining up with TRBD1. The receptor was isolated from an adult in good health. The CDR3 loop is CASRRGQEGGYTF. DNA for the CDR3: TGTGCCAGCAGGCGGGGACAGGAGGGCGGCTACACCTTC. Drawing the rest from reference TRBV5-5 and TRBJ1-2, the complete variable domain is DAGVTQSPTHLIKTRGQQVTLRCSPISGHKSVSWYQQVLGQGPQFIFQYYEKEERGRGNFPDRFSARQFPNYSSELNVNALLLGDSALYLCASRRGQEGGYTFGSGTRLTVV.